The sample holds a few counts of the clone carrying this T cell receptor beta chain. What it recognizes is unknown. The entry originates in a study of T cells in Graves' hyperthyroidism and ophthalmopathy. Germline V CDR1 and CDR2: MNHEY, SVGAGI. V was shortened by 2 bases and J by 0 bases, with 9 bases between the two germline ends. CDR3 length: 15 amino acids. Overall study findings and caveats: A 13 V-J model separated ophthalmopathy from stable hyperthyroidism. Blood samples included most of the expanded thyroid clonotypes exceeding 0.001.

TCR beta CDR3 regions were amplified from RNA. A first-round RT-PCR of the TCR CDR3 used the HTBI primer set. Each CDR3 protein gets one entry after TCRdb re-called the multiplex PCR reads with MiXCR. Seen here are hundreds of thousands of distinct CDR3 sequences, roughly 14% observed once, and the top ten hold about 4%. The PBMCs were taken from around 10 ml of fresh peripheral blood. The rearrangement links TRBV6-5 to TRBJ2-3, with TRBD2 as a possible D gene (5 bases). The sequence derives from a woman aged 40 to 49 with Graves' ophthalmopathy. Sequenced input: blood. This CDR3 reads CASSYEGSSTDTQYF. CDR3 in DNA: TGTGCCAGCAGTTACGAAGGGAGTAGCACAGATACGCAGTATTTT.